Listed below are T cell receptor beta chains from one sample, sequenced in a study of cytomegalovirus exposure and HLA in healthy donors. The repertoire was sequenced with immunoSEQ multiplex PCR; TCRdb's copy has only in-frame clones and lacks some. Among roughly 180,000 clones, 75% to 80% were seen once, and the ten largest hold roughly 13%. Source material: PBMCs. The receptors originated from a man aged 45 to 65 in good health and CMV-seropositive. Each CDR3 is given with its conserved first and last residue. The order of the fields is V gene, D gene, J gene, clone size, CDR3 protein, CDR3 DNA. D genes are given only for firm matches. Size values are once, few and many counts, or a class for expanded clones, and some rows have none.

V: TRBV7-9; D: TRBD1; J: TRBJ1-1; size: few; CDR3: CASSRSGQAGAEAFF; DNA: TGTGCCAGCAGCCGATCCGGACAGGCTGGAGCTGAAGCTTTCTTT
V: TRBV5-8; D: NA; J: TRBJ2-1; size: NA; CDR3: CASSWASTQNTRGNEQFF; DNA: TGTGCCAGCAGCTGGGCTAGCACACAAAACACCAGGGGCAATGAGCAGTTCTTC
V: TRBV2; D: TRBD2; J: TRBJ2-5; size: NA; CDR3: CASQQLLWTSGGAETQYF; DNA: TGTGCCAGTCAACAGCTATTATGGACTAGCGGGGGGGCTGAGACCCAGTACTTC
V: TRBV10-1; D: TRBD1; J: TRBJ1-1; size: NA; CDR3: CASSESTPPGQGAVNTEAFF; DNA: TGCGCCAGCAGTGAGTCGACCCCCCCGGGACAGGGGGCTGTGAACACTGAAGCTTTCTTT
V: TRBV19; D: NA; J: TRBJ1-1; size: NA; CDR3: CASSQGMNTEAFF; DNA: TGTGCCAGTTCTCAGGGAATGAACACTGAAGCTTTCTTT
V: TRBV28; D: TRBD1; J: TRBJ2-3; size: NA; CDR3: CASRASGQGRGTDTQYF; DNA: TGTGCCAGCAGGGCCAGTGGACAGGGCCGGGGCACAGATACGCAGTATTTT
V: TRBV6-5; D: NA; J: TRBJ1-2; size: NA; CDR3: CASSTGYTNYGYTF; DNA: TGTGCCAGCAGCACAGGGTATACTAACTATGGCTACACCTTC
V: TRBV9; D: TRBD1; J: TRBJ1-1; size: NA; CDR3: CASSVAGTGGWGDTEAFF; DNA: TGTGCCAGCAGCGTAGCTGGGACAGGGGGCTGGGGGGACACTGAAGCTTTCTTT
V: TRBV19; D: NA; J: TRBJ1-4; size: NA; CDR3: CASSIVDTATNEKLFF; DNA: TGTGCCAGTAGTATTGTCGACACTGCAACTAATGAAAAACTGTTTTTT
V: TRBV5-4; D: NA; J: TRBJ1-1; size: NA; CDR3: CASRPTGRNTEAFF; DNA: TGTGCCAGCAGGCCGACAGGCCGGAACACTGAAGCTTTCTTT
V: TRBV5-4; D: TRBD1; J: TRBJ1-1; size: many; CDR3: CASSSPGQDPEAFF; DNA: TGTGCCAGCAGCTCCCCGGGACAGGATCCAGAAGCTTTCTTT
V: TRBV7-3; D: NA; J: TRBJ2-2; size: NA; CDR3: CATSVSTHPTGELFF; DNA: TGTGCCACCTCAGTCTCGACTCACCCCACCGGGGAGCTGTTTTTT
V: TRBV28; D: TRBD2; J: TRBJ2-4; size: few; CDR3: CASIKEGQLGLAGKAKNIQYF; DNA: TGTGCCAGCATCAAAGAAGGGCAGCTGGGACTAGCGGGGAAAGCCAAAAACATTCAGTACTTC
V: TRBV7-2; D: TRBD1; J: TRBJ2-5; size: once; CDR3: CASSLGSGGETQYF; DNA: TGTGCCAGCAGCTTAGGCTCAGGGGGAGAGACCCAGTACTTC
V: TRBV28; D: NA; J: TRBJ2-7; size: NA; CDR3: CASRAAEAGEQYF; DNA: TGTGCCAGCAGGGCCGCCGAGGCTGGCGAGCAGTACTTC
V: TRBV27; D: NA; J: TRBJ2-5; size: once; CDR3: CASRRGPRETQYF; DNA: TGTGCCAGCCGCAGGGGTCCCCGGGAGACCCAGTACTTC
V: TRBV2; D: NA; J: TRBJ1-2; size: NA; CDR3: CASSEGSFGGYTF; DNA: TGTGCCAGCAGTGAGGGCTCTTTCGGAGGCTACACCTTC
V: TRBV18; D: NA; J: TRBJ1-2; size: NA; CDR3: CASSLNRGGVYGYTF; DNA: TGTGCCAGCTCACTCAACCGAGGGGGTGTCTATGGCTACACCTTC
V: TRBV27; D: NA; J: TRBJ1-4; size: NA; CDR3: CASSLGAANEKLFF; DNA: TGTGCCAGCAGTTTAGGGGCAGCTAATGAAAAACTGTTTTTT
V: TRBV6-1; D: TRBD1; J: TRBJ1-2; size: NA; CDR3: CASSEGDRGFDGYTF; DNA: TGTGCCAGCAGTGAAGGGGACAGGGGATTCGATGGCTACACCTTC
V: TRBV6-1; D: TRBD2; J: TRBJ2-1; size: NA; CDR3: CASSEKGSGGAMYNEQFF; DNA: TGTGCCAGCAGTGAAAAGGGTAGCGGGGGGGCAATGTACAATGAGCAGTTCTTC
V: TRBV6-6; D: TRBD1; J: TRBJ1-3; size: NA; CDR3: CATHPGGADTIYF; DNA: TGTGCCACCCACCCAGGGGGCGCGGACACCATATATTTT
V: TRBV4-2; D: NA; J: TRBJ2-1; size: NA; CDR3: CASSQDRLTDNEQFF; DNA: TGTGCCAGCAGCCAAGATAGGCTCACAGACAATGAGCAGTTCTTC
V: TRBV28; D: TRBD1; J: TRBJ2-6; size: NA; CDR3: CASSPLAGTGTSGANVLTF; DNA: TGTGCCAGCAGTCCCTTGGCCGGGACAGGGACCTCTGGGGCCAACGTCCTGACTTTC
V: TRBV9; D: TRBD2; J: TRBJ2-3; size: NA; CDR3: CASSARLAGQRTDTQYF; DNA: TGTGCCAGCAGCGCCCGACTAGCGGGGCAACGCACAGATACGCAGTATTTT
V: TRBV5-1; D: NA; J: TRBJ2-1; size: NA; CDR3: CASSLRTGTPYNEQFF; DNA: TGCGCCAGCAGCTTGCGCACCGGGACTCCCTACAATGAGCAGTTCTTC
V: TRBV29-1; D: NA; J: TRBJ2-4; size: NA; CDR3: CSVGGLAKNIQYF; DNA: TGCAGCGTTGGGGGACTAGCCAAAAACATTCAGTACTTC
V: TRBV28; D: TRBD1; J: TRBJ2-7; size: NA; CDR3: CASRNRGAAYEQYF; DNA: TGTGCCAGCAGAAACAGGGGGGCGGCCTACGAGCAGTACTTC
V: TRBV2; D: TRBD1; J: TRBJ1-1; size: NA; CDR3: CASSRTGGITEAFF; DNA: TGTGCCAGCAGCCGGACAGGGGGAATCACTGAAGCTTTCTTT
V: TRBV7-7; D: TRBD2; J: TRBJ2-5; size: NA; CDR3: CASSPSPLAGGQETQYF; DNA: TGTGCCAGCAGCCCAAGCCCCCTAGCGGGGGGGCAGGAGACCCAGTACTTC
V: TRBV19; D: TRBD2; J: TRBJ2-1; size: once; CDR3: CASSTSSGGGYNEQFF; DNA: TGTGCCAGTAGTACCTCAAGCGGGGGGGGATACAATGAGCAGTTCTTC
V: TRBV5-6; D: NA; J: TRBJ1-1; size: NA; CDR3: CASSFGARMNTEAFF; DNA: TGTGCCAGCAGCTTTGGGGCTAGAATGAACACTGAAGCTTTCTTT
V: TRBV13; D: NA; J: TRBJ2-4; size: NA; CDR3: CASSPKGWSGFQYF; DNA: TGTGCCAGCAGCCCCAAAGGTTGGTCAGGTTTTCAGTACTTC
V: TRBV4-3; D: NA; J: TRBJ2-2; size: NA; CDR3: CASSQGTRNTGELFF; DNA: TGCGCCAGCAGCCAAGGTACAAGAAACACCGGGGAGCTGTTTTTT